Following are 8 T cell receptor beta chains from one sample sequenced in a study of blood T cell repertoires in COVID-19. Assay used: immunoSEQ multiplex PCR; TCRdb lists only in-frame clones, some missing. The sample has some 270,000 clones, 70% to 90% seen once. Sequenced input: PBMCs or T cells enriched from blood (not recorded which). These receptors came from a woman between 50 and 59 years old who had been exposed to COVID-19.

The chain links TRBV10-3 to TRBJ1-5; the match to TRBD1 covers 8 bases. The germline gives CDR1 ENHRY, CDR2 SYGVKD. The CDR3 contains 15 residues. V trimming: 2 bases; J trimming: 5 bases; junction bases outside the gene matches: 5. CDR3 sequence (DNA): TGTGCCATCAGTGAGGAACAGGGGGTCGATCAGCCCCAGCATTTT. Protein product: CAISEEQGVDQPQHF.

The chain's CDR3 is CASRFSGGRINTQYF. CDR3 DNA sequence: TGTGCCAGCAGATTTAGCGGGGGGCGCATAAATACGCAGTATTTT. This chain uses TRBV27 with TRBJ2-3; TRBD2 matches at 10 bases. The junction had 10 bases not matched to a gene; V was cut back by 6 bases and J by 7 bases. This CDR3 comprises 15 residues. Germline CDR1 MNHEY, CDR2 SMNVEV (reference sequence).

The chain couples TRBV5-4 to TRBJ1-6; perhaps TRBD1 as D (6 bases). Per the germline V gene, CDR1 is SGHNT and CDR2 is YYREEE (reference sequence). V gave up 5 bases and J gave up 0 bases, with 15 bases separating them. The CDR3 covers 17 residues. In DNA form, the CDR3 reads TGTGCCAGCAGGAACCGGGACATGAGCTCCTATAATTCACCCCTCCACTTT. This gives the protein CASRNRDMSSYNSPLHF.

The rearrangement uses TRBV19 and TRBJ2-2; 8 bases match TRBD1. Germline V gene sequence: CDR1 LNHDA, CDR2 SQIVND (reference sequence). This CDR3 is built from 14 residues. With 8 bases clipped from V and 0 bases from J, the junction kept 2 bases outside the gene matches. The CDR3 reads CASQQGANTGELFF. The CDR3 bases are TGTGCCAGTCAACAGGGGGCGAACACCGGGGAGCTGTTTTTT. The whole variable domain, remainder taken from reference TRBV19 and TRBJ2-2, is DGGITQSPKYLFRKEGQNVTLSCEQNLNHDAMYWYRQDPGQGLRLIYYSQIVNDFQKGDIAEGYSVSREKKESFPLTVTSAQKNPTAFYLCASQQGANTGELFFGEGSRLTVL.

The V gene is TRBV6-5, the J gene TRBJ1-5; 8 nucleotides agree with TRBD1. Trimming removed 6 bases from V and 0 bases from J; junction bases left unmatched: 1. Looked up from germline, CDR1 is MNHEY and CDR2 is SVGAGI. The CDR3 totals 14 residues. Here the CDR3 DNA reads TGTGCCAGCAGAGGACAGGGTAGCAATCAGCCCCAGCATTTT. Protein product: CASRGQGSNQPQHF.

CDR3 in amino acids: CASRPGSEAFF. The DNA for the CDR3 is TGCGCCAGCAGGCCGGGATCTGAAGCTTTCTTT. This chain joins TRBV23-1 and TRBJ1-1; D is unclear. TRBV23-1 is given ORF status, its function remaining uncertain. The germline V and J ends were trimmed by 6 bases and 6 bases, with 8 bases remaining between them. The CDR3 runs to 11 residues.

The chain employs TRBV19 and TRBJ2-3; 11 nucleotides align to TRBD2. The CDR3 spans 17 residues. The germline CDR1 and CDR2 sequences are LNHDA and SQIVND (reference sequence). V lost 5 bases and J lost 0; bases outside the gene matches: 7. The chain's CDR3 is CASSPGLAVSSTDTQYF. The CDR3 bases are TGTGCCAGTAGTCCGGGACTAGCGGTATCTAGCACAGATACGCAGTATTTT.

The V gene is TRBV20-1, the J gene TRBJ1-5; D may be TRBD1 (6 bases). The CDR3 is 15 amino acids. In germline, CDR1 is DFQATT, CDR2 SNEGSKA (reference sequence). Trimming stripped 3 bases from V and 0 bases from J, with 12 bases between. The CDR3 bases are TGCAGTGCTAGTGGACAGTATTATAGCAATCAGCCCCAGCATTTT. Its protein is CSASGQYYSNQPQHF.